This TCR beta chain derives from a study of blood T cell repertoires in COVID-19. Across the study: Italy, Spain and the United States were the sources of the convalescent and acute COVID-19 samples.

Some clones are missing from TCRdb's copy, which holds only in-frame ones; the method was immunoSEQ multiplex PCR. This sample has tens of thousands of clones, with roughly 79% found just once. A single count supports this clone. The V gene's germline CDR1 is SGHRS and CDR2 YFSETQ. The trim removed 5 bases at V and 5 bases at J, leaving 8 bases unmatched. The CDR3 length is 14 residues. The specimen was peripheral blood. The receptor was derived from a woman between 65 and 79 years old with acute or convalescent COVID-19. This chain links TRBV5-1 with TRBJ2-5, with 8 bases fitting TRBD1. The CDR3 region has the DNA TGCGCCAGCAGGCCGACAGGGGAGACGGAGACCCAGTACTTC. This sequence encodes CASRPTGETETQYF. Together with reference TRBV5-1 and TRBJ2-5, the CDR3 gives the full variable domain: KAGVTQTPRYLIKTRGQQVTLSCSPISGHRSVSWYQQTPGQGLQFLFEYFSETQRNKGNFPGRFSGRQFSNSRSEMNVSTLELGDSALYLCASRPTGETETQYFGPGTRLLVL.